The TCR beta chain described here comes from a study of blood T cells in healthy people across ages. Study findings and constraints: CMV infection status of these donors was not known.

A second 7 to 11 cycle PCR used barcoded and J-beta primers. TCRdb re-called the 5' RACE reads through MiXCR, storing one row per CDR3 protein. Among fewer than 1 million distinct CDR3 sequences listed, around 45% were seen once. This clonotype was seen a handful of times. Its antigen remains unknown. The CDR3 has 16 amino acids. V lost 0 bases and J lost 4, with 15 bases in between. Germline-derived CDR1 and CDR2 are SGHTA and FQGNSA. The clonotype originates from a man in his sixties in good health. The chain couples TRBV7-2 to TRBJ1-2; D is ambiguous. The specimen was blood. The CDR3 sequence is CASSLALSDRSYGYTF. In DNA, the CDR3 is TGTGCCAGCAGCTTAGCCCTTTCGGACCGATCCTATGGCTACACCTTC. The whole variable domain, filled in from reference TRBV7-2 and TRBJ1-2, reads GAGVSQSPSNKVTEKGKDVELRCDPISGHTALYWYRQSLGQGLEFLIYFQGNSAPDKSGLPSDRFSAERTGGSVSTLTIQRTQQEDSAVYLCASSLALSDRSYGYTFGSGTRLTVV.